This T cell receptor (beta chain) appears in the sequencing data of a study of pediatric ulcerative colitis. Trimming took 6 bases from V and 7 from J; bases not matched to a gene: 3. This CDR3 is 14 amino acids long. CDR1 SNHLY and CDR2 FYNNEI come from the germline V gene. Some clones are missing from TCRdb's copy, which holds only in-frame ones; the method was immunoSEQ multiplex PCR. The data hold tens of thousands of clones, with around 87% observed a single time. In the case of this clone: Its antigen is unidentified.

Broader study findings: Blood-rectal clonal overlap within each person was significantly higher in ulcerative colitis patients than controls. This repertoire reflects total lymphocytes rather than subpopulations like regulatory T cells. No controls had the two rectal clonotypes shared by ulcerative colitis patients. In rectum, acute severe colitis had expanded clones and less diversity.

The J gene is TRBJ2-1, the V gene TRBV2; 13 bases agree with TRBD2. The sequence came from a boy aged 5 to 17 who was a control in a study of pediatric ulcerative colitis. Sequencing used blood. The CDR3 spells CASRATSGRNEQFF. The CDR3 nucleotides read TGTGCCAGCAGGGCGACTAGCGGGAGGAATGAGCAGTTCTTC.